Following are 5 T cell receptor beta chains from one sample sequenced in a study of blood T cell repertoires in COVID-19. This table comes from immunoSEQ multiplex PCR, and its TCRdb copy is limited to in-frame clones, with some not included. In the table there are about 140,000 clones, about 91% of which are singletons. What was sequenced was peripheral blood. These TCRs come from a woman between 55 and 75 years old with acute or convalescent COVID-19.

This chain uses TRBV27 with TRBJ2-7; 8 bases map to TRBD1. The germline V gene has CDR1 MNHEY and CDR2 SMNVEV (reference sequence). V was pared by 5 bases and J by 5 bases, with 5 bases of the junction left unmatched. The CDR3 runs 13 residues. The CDR3 DNA reads TGTGCCAGCAGTCATAACAGGGGGGACGAGCAGTACTTC. This gives the protein CASSHNRGDEQYF.

The rearrangement uses TRBV25-1 and TRBJ2-3; D is perhaps TRBD2 (5 bases). The CDR3 has 14 amino acids. V was cut by 3 bases and J by 3 bases, with 10 bases left in between. Germline CDR1 reads MGHDK; CDR2 reads SYGVNS. The CDR3 here is CASSDRSGTDTQYF. The CDR3, as DNA: TGTGCCAGCAGTGATAGGTCGGGGACAGATACGCAGTATTTT.

V and J are TRBV29-1 and TRBJ2-5; TRBD1 matches at 9 bases. This CDR3 has 15 residues. CDR1 is SQVTM and CDR2 is ANQGSEA in the germline V gene. V gave up 0 bases and J gave up 6 bases; unmatched junction bases: 8. The CDR3 DNA reads as TGCAGCGTTGAAGACAGGACAGGGGAGTTGCAGACCCAGTACTTC. Its protein is CSVEDRTGELQTQYF. Full variable domain (remainder filled in from reference TRBV29-1 and TRBJ2-5): SAVISQKPSRDICQRGTSLTIQCQVDSQVTMMFWYRQQPGQSLTLIATANQGSEATYESGFVIDKFPISRPNLTFSTLTVSNMSPEDSSIYLCSVEDRTGELQTQYFGPGTRLLVL.

CDR3 residues: CASSFTGSYSNQPQHF. In nucleotides, the CDR3 is TGTGCCAGTAGCTTTACAGGTTCCTATAGCAATCAGCCCCAGCATTTT. The chain recombines TRBV19 with TRBJ1-5; TRBD1 is a possible D gene (5 bases). Trimming pared 6 bases from V and 0 bases from J, leaving 15 bases between. This CDR3 region has 16 residues. Germline V gives CDR1 LNHDA, CDR2 SQIVND (reference sequence).

In this sample, this clone turned up a few times. The chain recombines TRBV6-2 or TRBV6-3 with TRBJ2-3, with a possible D match to TRBD2 (5 bases). The CDR3 runs 16 residues. V was trimmed by 2 bases and J by 1 base, leaving 13 bases between them. Germline V gene sequence: CDR1 MNHEY, CDR2 SVGEGT. The CDR3 protein is CASSYPLVGGTDTQYF. CDR3 DNA: TGTGCCAGCAGTTACCCCTTGGTCGGGGGCACAGATACGCAGTATTTT.